This T cell receptor beta chain was recovered during a study of CD8 T cells in ankylosing spondylitis. General study results and limits: Seemingly distinctive of ankylosing spondylitis blood was a TCR beta motif formed by eight highly homologous variants. Disease-associated clones were CD8+ and fairly uncommon in peripheral blood.

V lost 6 bases and J 0 bases, leaving 24 bases between the germline ends. Germline V lookup: CDR1 MNHEY, CDR2 SMNVEV (reference sequence). The CDR3 has 19 amino acids. In its sample, this clonotype was seen many times. The antigen is undetermined. TCRdb reprocessed the 5' RACE reads with MiXCR, giving one entry per CDR3 protein. The sample contains roughly 35,000 distinct CDR3 sequences, around 10% of which appear only once. This TCR derives from a male donor with ankylosing spondylitis. Source material: synovial fluid, either unsorted or a sorted T cell fraction (not recorded which). V gene TRBV27 combines with J gene TRBJ2-1; D may correspond to TRBD1 or TRBD2 (5 bases each). CDR3 nucleotide sequence: TGTGCCAGCAGCCCAACTGGGGGTGACTCACAGAGCTCCTACAATGAGCAGTTCTTC. Encoded protein: CASSPTGGDSQSSYNEQFF.